This T cell receptor beta chain was sequenced in a study of T cells after yellow fever vaccination. Remarks on this clonotype: The antigen is unknown.

Via MiXCR, TCRdb re-called the 5' RACE reads, giving one row per CDR3 protein. Here the sample spans over 300,000 distinct CDR3 sequences, around 3.9% being singletons. Findings of the study overall: Peaking on day 5 versus 15, the secondary response was faster but weaker.

The germline V gene encodes CDR1 SGHVS and CDR2 FNYEAQ. V was pared by 2 bases and J by 9 bases, with 19 bases between. The CDR3 is 15 amino acids. The sample consisted of PBMCs, taken on the day of the yellow fever booster vaccination. The rearrangement links TRBV7-6 to TRBJ2-5; D ambiguous. The clonotype was recovered from a man aged 18 to 29 who received the YFV17D yellow fever vaccine. This CDR3 is CASSLTSSVRSPQYF. In DNA form, the CDR3 reads TGTGCCAGCAGCTTAACTTCATCCGTAAGATCCCCCCAGTACTTC.